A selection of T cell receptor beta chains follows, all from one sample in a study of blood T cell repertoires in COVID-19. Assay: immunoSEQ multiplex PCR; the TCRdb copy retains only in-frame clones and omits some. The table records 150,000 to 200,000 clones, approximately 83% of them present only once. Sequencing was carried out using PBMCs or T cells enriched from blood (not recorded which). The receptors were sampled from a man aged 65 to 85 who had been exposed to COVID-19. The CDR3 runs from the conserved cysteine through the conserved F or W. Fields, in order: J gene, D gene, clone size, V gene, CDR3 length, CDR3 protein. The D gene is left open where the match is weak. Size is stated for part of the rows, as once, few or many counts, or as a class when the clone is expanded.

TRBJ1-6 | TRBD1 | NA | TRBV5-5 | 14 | CASSTGTDNSPLHF
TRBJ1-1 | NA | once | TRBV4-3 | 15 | CASSQGNRARTEAFF
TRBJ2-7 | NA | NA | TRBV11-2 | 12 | CASSPGYIEQYF
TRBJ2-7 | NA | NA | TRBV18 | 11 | CASSSKYEQYF
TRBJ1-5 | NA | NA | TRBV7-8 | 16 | CASSLARVNSNQPQHF
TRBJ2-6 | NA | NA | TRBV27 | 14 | CASRQSSGANVLTF
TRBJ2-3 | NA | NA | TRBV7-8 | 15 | CASSLGGRAADTQYF
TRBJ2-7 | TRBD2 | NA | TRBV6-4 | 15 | CASSPGTSGTYEQYF
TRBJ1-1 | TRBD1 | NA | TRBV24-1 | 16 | CATSDSTQGGNTEAFF
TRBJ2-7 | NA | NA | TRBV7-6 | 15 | CASSSSTTSTYEQYF
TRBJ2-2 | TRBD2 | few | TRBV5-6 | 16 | CASSHRLAGETGELFF
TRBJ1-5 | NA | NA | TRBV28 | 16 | CASSFGRRQLYQPQHF
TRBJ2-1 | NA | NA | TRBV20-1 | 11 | CSATRYNEQFF
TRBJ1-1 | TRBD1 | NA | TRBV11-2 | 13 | CATSGQPNTEAFF
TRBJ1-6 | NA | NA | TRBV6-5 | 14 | CASRRAGVNSPLHF
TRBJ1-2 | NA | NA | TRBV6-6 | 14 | CASTSDSSFYGYTF
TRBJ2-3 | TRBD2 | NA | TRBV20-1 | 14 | CSASPSGGRDTQYF
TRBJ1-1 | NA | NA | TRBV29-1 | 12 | CSVARGNTEAFF
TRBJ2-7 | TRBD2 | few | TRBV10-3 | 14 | CAISSSGSTHEQYF
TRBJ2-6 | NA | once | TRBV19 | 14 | CASSISPGANVLTF
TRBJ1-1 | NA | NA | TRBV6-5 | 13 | CASRAKLNTEAFF
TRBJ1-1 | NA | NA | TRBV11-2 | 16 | CASSFRGDTMNTEAFF
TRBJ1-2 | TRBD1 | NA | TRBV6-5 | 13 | CASRPAGGSGYTF
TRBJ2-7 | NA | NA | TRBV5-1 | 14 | CASSLGQGSYEQYF
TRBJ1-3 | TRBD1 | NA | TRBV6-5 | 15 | CASSYDRGTGNTIYF
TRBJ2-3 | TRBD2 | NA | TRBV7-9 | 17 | CASSLPGGGPSTDTQYF